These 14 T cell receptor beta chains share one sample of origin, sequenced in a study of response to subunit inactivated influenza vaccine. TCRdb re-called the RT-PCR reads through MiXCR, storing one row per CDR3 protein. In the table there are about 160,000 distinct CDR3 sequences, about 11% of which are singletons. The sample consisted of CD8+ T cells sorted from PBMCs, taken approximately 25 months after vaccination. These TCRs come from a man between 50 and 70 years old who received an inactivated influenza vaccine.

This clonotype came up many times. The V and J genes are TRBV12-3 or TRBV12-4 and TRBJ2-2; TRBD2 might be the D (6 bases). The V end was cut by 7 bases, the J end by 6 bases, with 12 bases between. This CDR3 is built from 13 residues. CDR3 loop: CASKGEVAGELFF. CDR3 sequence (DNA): TGTGCCAGCAAAGGGGAGGTAGCCGGGGAGCTGTTTTTT.

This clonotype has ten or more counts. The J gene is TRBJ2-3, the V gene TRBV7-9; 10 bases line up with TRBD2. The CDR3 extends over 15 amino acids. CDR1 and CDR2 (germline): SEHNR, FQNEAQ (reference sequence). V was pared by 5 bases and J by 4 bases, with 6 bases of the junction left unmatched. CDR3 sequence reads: CASSPLAGAADTQYF. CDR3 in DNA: TGTGCCAGCAGCCCTCTAGCGGGAGCTGCAGATACGCAGTATTTT.

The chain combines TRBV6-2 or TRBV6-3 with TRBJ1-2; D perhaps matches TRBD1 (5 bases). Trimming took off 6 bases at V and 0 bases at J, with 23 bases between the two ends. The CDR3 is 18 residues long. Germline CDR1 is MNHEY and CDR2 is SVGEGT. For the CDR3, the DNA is TGTGCCAGCAGACGGTTGACAAAGCGGGACGGGGCTAACTATGGCTACACCTTC. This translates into CASRRLTKRDGANYGYTF.

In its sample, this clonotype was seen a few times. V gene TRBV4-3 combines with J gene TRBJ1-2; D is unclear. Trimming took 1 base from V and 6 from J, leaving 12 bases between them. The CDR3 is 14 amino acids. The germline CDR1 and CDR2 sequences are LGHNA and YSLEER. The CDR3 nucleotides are TGCGCCAGCAGCCAAGTTTTAAGACGGAATGGCTACACCTTC. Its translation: CASSQVLRRNGYTF.

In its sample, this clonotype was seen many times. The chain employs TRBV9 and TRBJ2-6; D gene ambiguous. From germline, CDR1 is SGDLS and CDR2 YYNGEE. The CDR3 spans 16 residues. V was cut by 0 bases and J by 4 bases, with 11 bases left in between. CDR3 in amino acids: CASSVAVERGANVLTF. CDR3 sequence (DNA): TGTGCCAGCAGCGTAGCCGTTGAGCGAGGGGCCAACGTCCTGACTTTC.

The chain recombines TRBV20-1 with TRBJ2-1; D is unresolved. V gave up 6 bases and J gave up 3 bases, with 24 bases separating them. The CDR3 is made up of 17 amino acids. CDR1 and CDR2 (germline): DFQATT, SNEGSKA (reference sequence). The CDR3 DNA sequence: TGCAGTGCCCCCTCCGGCCAACAGACCAGACTCTACAATGAGCAGTTCTTC. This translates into CSAPSGQQTRLYNEQFF.

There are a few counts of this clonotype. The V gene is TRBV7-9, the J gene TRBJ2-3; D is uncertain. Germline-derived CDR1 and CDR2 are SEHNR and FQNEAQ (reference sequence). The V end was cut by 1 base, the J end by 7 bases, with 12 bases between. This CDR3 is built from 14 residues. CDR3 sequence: CASSLVLDAYTQYF. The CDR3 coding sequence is TGTGCCAGCAGCTTAGTCCTGGATGCCTATACGCAGTATTTT.

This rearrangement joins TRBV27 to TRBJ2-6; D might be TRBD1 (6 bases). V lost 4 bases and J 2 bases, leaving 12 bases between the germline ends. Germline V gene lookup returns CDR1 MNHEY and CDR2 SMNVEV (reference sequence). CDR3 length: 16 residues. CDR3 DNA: TGTGCCAGCAGTTGGACAGTAGGGGCTGGGGCCAACGTCCTGACTTTC. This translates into CASSWTVGAGANVLTF.

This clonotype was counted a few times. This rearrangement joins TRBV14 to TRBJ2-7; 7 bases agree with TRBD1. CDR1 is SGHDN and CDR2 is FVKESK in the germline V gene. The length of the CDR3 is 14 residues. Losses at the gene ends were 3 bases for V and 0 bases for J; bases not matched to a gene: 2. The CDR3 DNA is TGTGCCAGCAGCCACTGGGACAGCTCCTACGAGCAGTACTTC. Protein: CASSHWDSSYEQYF.

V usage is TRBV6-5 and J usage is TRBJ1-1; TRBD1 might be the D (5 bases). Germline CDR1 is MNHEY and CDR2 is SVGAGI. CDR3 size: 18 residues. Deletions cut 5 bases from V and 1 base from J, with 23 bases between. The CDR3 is CASSTEGRLGPANTEAFF. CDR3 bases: TGTGCCAGCAGTACCGAGGGACGACTGGGGCCCGCGAACACTGAAGCTTTCTTT.

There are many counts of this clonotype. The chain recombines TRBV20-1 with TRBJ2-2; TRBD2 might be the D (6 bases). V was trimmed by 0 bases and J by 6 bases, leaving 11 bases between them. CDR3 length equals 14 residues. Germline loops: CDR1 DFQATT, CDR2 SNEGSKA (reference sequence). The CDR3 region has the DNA TGCAGTGCTAGAGATCTGCGGGAAGCCGGGGAGCTGTTTTTT. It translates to CSARDLREAGELFF.

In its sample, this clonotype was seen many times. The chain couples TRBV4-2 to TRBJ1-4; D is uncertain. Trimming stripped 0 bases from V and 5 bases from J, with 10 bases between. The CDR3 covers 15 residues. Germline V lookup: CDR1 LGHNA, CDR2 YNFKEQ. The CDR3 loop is CASSQDGIGNEKLFF. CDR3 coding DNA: TGTGCCAGCAGCCAAGATGGCATTGGCAATGAAAAACTGTTTTTT.

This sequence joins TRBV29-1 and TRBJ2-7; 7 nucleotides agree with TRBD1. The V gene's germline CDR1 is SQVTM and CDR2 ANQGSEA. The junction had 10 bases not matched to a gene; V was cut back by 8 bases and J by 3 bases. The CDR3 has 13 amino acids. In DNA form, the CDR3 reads TGCAGCCTGAAGGGGGCCTCTCGCTACGAGCAGTACTTC. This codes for CSLKGASRYEQYF.

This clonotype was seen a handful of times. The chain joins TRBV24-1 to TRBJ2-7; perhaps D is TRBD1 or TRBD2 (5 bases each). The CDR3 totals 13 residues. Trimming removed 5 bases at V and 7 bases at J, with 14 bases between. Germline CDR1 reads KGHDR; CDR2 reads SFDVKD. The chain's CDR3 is CATSARDHTEQYF. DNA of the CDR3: TGTGCCACCAGTGCTCGGGACCACACGGAGCAGTACTTC.